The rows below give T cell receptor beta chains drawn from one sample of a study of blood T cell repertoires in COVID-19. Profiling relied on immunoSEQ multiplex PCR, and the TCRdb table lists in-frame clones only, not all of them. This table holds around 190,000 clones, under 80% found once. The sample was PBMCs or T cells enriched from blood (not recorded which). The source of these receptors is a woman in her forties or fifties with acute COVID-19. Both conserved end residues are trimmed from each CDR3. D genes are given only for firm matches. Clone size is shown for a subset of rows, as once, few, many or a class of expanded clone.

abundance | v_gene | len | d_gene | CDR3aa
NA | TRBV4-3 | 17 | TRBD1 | ASSQDFMVRDRSGNTIY
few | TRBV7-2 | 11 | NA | ASSLRRGYEQF
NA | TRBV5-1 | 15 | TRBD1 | ASSLDPGTGRGSPLH
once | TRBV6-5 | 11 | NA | ASRTGRNQPQH
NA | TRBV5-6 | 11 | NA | ASEITGYTEAF
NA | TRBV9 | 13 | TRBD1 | ASSFTGAPSGEQL
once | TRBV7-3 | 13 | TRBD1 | ASSLFKGAVDEAF
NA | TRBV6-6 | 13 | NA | ASSPRTDNNYGYT
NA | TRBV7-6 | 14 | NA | ASSVAGAPGQNEQF
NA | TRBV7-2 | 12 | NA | ASSLVENNYGYT
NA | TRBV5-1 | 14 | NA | ASSLSDVPPGYGYT
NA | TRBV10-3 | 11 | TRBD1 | AISEKGADGYT
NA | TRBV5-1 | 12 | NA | ASSSVSGGNTIY
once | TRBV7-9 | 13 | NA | ASSFDISRTDTQY
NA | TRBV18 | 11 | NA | ASSPSRGDGYT
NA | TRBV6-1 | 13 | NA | ASSEIWGAYNEQF
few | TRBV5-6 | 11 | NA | ASSGSSYNEQF
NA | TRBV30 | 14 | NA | AWSYGAGLSNSPLH
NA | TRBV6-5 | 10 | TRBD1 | ASRTGGYGYT
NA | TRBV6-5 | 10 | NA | ASSYSQGEAF
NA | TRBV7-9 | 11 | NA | ASSPPGNYGYT
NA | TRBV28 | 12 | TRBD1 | ASSSGQALYGYT
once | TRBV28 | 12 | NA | ASRAKGVRYGYT
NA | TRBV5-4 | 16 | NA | ASSLLGSPGQLANEQF
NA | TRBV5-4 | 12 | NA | ASSLAPGKETQY
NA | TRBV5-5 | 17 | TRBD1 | ASSLIPGTGDATNEKLF
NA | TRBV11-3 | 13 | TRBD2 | ASSGAGTTDNEQF
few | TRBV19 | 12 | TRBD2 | ASRTSGGYNEQF
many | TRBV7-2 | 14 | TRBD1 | ASSFDRGLSYNEQF
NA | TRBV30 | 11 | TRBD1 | AWSGTGLETQY
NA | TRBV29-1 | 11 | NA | SVEGTGFNEQF
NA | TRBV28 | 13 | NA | ASSFQDGRGSPLH
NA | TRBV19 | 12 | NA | ASINRSPVYGYT
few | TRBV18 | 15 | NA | ASSPPQAALKNTEAF
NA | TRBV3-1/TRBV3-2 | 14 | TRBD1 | ASSRVGTGRGETQY
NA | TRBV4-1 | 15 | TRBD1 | ASSQEPTGTGNQPQH
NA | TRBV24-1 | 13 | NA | ATSDGSTGNTEAF
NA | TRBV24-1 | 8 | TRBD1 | ATTGREAF
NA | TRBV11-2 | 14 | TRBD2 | ASSLVAGGAGNEQF
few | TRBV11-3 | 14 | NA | ASSFTPGGVGTEAF
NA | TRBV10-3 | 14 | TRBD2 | AISKLPGLSQETQY
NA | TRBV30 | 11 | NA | AWSRDVGAHAF
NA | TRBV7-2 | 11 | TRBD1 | ASSLQGDYGYT
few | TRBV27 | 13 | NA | ASSLSNTLLETQY
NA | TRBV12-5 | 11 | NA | ASGLGGAGGYT
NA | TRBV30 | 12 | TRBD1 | AWSEGAYPEKLF
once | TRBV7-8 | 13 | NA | ASSVEAAINEKLF
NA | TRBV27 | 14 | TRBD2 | ASSLRSAGVEGELF
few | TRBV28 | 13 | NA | ASGPGGATYNEQF
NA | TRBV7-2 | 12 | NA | ASSYRDSQETQY
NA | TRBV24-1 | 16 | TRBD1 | ATSDSPGQPLFTGELF